This record concerns one T cell receptor (beta chain) sequence. Its antigen is not known. The sample comes from a study of cytomegalovirus exposure and HLA in healthy donors. Regarding the study as a whole: The authors later linked a missense DCLRE1C variant to TCR beta V- and J-gene trimming.

Germline V lookup: CDR1 MGHDK, CDR2 SYGVNS. V lost 2 bases, J lost 7 bases, and 11 bases lay in between. This CDR3 comprises 14 residues. Researchers ran the PCR with 60 Vbeta and 13 Jbeta primers. Only in-frame clones appear in the TCRdb table, and some are missing; sequencing was by immunoSEQ multiplex PCR. Among around 130,000 clones listed, around 66% were seen once. Sequenced: PBMCs. The gene calls are TRBV25-1 and TRBJ1-4; possibly TRBD1 for D (5 bases). The receptor comes from a woman aged 40 to 49 in good health and CMV-seropositive. Here the CDR3 DNA reads TGTGCCAGCAGTGAACCAGGGATGGCTGAAAAACTGTTTTTT. It yields the protein CASSEPGMAEKLFF.